This T cell receptor beta chain originates from a study of blood T cell repertoires in COVID-19 (dated by TCRdb to the early 2020s). As for the study more broadly: Samples covering the acute and convalescent phases of COVID-19 were provided by collaborators in the United States, Italy and Spain. The material from the prospective study consisted of cDNA or gDNA derived from T cells, B-cell-depleted T cells, or PBMCs. Sample metadata almost always included a de-identified subject ID, COVID-19 status, age in years and sex. Subjects who had been exposed to COVID-19, were actively infected with it, or had recovered from it provided the deeply sampled blood TCRbeta repertoires that made up the dataset. Samples were obtained from the ongoing ImmuneRACE study (first 160 participants) and from some 1,200 subjects provided by 6 global collaborators. The repertoires were released in a freely available public database intended as a resource for research on the immune response to SARS-CoV-2. Where HLA class I and class II types were available, the types were taken from metadata supplied by the sample provider, not from assay-based typing.

Overall study outcomes, separate from this receptor: Clinical and demographic metadata were provided uncurated, with the amount varying by source and participant.

As concerns this clone: Its antigen is still unknown. Base qualities are missing; no much larger clone stands one base away.

V is pared back by 3 bases and J by 4 bases, with 9 bases lying between the germline termini. Inclusive of the bounding cysteine and phenylalanine, the CDR3 is 13 residues long. The sequence is cut down to CDR3 DNA, 39 bases in frame from base 1. The germline V gene supplies CDR1 LGHNT and CDR2 FRNRAP. Each collaborating institution followed its own protocols to collect whole blood in K2EDTA tubes. For TCRbeta analysis, collaborators shipped samples in one of three forms: frozen whole blood, isolated PBMCs, or DNA extracted from either of those sample types. TCRbeta CDR3 regions were amplified from genomic DNA using the immunoSEQ Assay, a bias-controlled multiplex PCR. The original methods were these. The number of nucleated cells in each sample was estimated from the amplification of reference gene primers within the assay. Sequence reads were collapsed and filtered to measure the absolute abundance of every unique TCRbeta CDR3 rearrangement. For each sample, productive Simpson clonality was calculated as the square root of Simpson's diversity index across productive rearrangements. TCRdb retrieved this table from immuneACCESS and kept in-frame rearrangements only. Not all clones are present; in checked studies, unresolved V genes account for under half, and no reason is known for the remainder. For V, J and clone size, that table is used; D and trimming come from the DNA. Present in this sample are about 53,000 clones, about nine tenths of which were seen just once. Together, the top ten hold about 2.5% of the sample.

Sequencing used peripheral blood. The clonotype was recovered from a man older than 75 with acute or convalescent COVID-19. Recombination joined TRBV12-5 with TRBJ1-1; D gene: possibly TRBD1, on 5 matching bases. The base sequence is TGTGCTAGTGGTTTAGGGGTATCCACTGAAGCTTTCTTT. It is translated as CASGLGVSTEAFF.